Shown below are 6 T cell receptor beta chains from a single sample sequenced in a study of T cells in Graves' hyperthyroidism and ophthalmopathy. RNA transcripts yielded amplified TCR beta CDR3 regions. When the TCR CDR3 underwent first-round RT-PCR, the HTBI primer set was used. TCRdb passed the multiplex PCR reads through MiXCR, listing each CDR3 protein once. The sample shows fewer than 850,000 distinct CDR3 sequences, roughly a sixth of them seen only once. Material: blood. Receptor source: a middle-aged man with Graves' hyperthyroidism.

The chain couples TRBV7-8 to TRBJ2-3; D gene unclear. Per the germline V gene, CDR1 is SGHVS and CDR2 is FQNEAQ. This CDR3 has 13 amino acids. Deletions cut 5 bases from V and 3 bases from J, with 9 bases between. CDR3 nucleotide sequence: TGTGCCAGCAGCCCTCAATTTACAGATACGCAGTATTTT. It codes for CASSPQFTDTQYF.

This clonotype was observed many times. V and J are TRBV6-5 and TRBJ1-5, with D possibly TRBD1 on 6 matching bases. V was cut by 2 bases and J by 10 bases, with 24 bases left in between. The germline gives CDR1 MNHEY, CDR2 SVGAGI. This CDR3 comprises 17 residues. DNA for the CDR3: TGTGCCAGCAGTTACGGAGAGCCCGGGACATCTCGACAACCCCAGCATTTT. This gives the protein CASSYGEPGTSRQPQHF.

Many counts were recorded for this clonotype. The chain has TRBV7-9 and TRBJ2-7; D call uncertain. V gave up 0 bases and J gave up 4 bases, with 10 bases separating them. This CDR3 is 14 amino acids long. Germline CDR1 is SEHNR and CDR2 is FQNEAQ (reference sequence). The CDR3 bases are TGTGCCAGCAGCTTAGCGGACGGCCGATACGAGCAGTACTTC. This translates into CASSLADGRYEQYF.

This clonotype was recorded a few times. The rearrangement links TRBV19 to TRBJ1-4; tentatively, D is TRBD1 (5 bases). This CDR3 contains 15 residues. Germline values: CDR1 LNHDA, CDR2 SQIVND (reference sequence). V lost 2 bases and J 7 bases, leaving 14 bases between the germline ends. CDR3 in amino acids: CASSISSQGGEKLFF. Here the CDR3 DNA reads TGTGCCAGTAGTATATCGTCGCAGGGAGGTGAAAAACTGTTTTTT. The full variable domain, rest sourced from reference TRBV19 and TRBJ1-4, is DGGITQSPKYLFRKEGQNVTLSCEQNLNHDAMYWYRQDPGQGLRLIYYSQIVNDFQKGDIAEGYSVSREKKESFPLTVTSAQKNPTAFYLCASSISSQGGEKLFFGSGTQLSVL.

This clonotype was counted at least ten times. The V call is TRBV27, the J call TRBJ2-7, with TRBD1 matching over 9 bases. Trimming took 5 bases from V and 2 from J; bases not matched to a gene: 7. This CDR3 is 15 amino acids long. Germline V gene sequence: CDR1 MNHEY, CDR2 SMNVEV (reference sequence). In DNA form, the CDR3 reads TGTGCCAGCAGTCCTCGACAGGGGGGACCCTACGAGCAGTACTTC. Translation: CASSPRQGGPYEQYF.

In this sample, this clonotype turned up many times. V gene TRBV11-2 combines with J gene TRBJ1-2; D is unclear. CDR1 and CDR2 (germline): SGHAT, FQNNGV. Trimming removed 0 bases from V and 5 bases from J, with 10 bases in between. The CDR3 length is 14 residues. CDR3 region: CASSLDLISYGYTF. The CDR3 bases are TGTGCCAGCAGCTTAGATCTGATATCTTATGGCTACACCTTC.